The 12 T cell receptor beta chains given below trace back to one sample, sequenced in a study of blood T cell repertoires in COVID-19. Generated by immunoSEQ multiplex PCR, the TCRdb table keeps only in-frame clones and is missing some. The data contain tens of thousands of clones, about 90% of them singletons. The sample comprised peripheral blood. The receptors stem from a woman aged 70-85 years with acute or convalescent COVID-19.

The chain combines TRBV3-1 (or the pseudogene TRBV3-2) with TRBJ1-4, with D hard to call. V was cut by 4 bases and J by 8 bases, with 8 bases left in between. This CDR3 contains 12 residues. In germline, CDR1 is LGHDT, CDR2 YNNKEL (reference sequence). The CDR3 DNA is TGTGCCAGCAGCCCAGCGAGGGAAAAACTGTTTTTT. It specifies CASSPAREKLFF.

The chain links TRBV18 to TRBJ2-7; a weak D match, TRBD2 (6 bases). V dropped 3 bases and J dropped 0 bases, with 12 bases sitting between them. The CDR3 contains 15 residues. CDR1 is KGHSH and CDR2 is LQKENI in the germline V gene. CDR3 sequence: CASSPGGVSSYEQYF. DNA of the CDR3: TGTGCCAGCTCACCTGGAGGGGTTTCCTCCTACGAGCAGTACTTC.

This rearrangement joins TRBV11-2 to TRBJ2-7, with TRBD1 matching 8 bases. V lost 4 bases and J lost 5; bases outside the gene matches: 10. Germline loops: CDR1 SGHAT, CDR2 FQNNGV. The CDR3 runs to 15 residues. In DNA, the CDR3 is TGTGCCAGCAGCTCCTACGAACGGACAGGGAACGAGCAGTACTTC. As protein: CASSSYERTGNEQYF.

This sequence joins TRBV3-1 (or the pseudogene TRBV3-2) and TRBJ2-3; possibly TRBD1 for D (5 bases). Trimming left V 5 bases short and J 2 bases short, with 26 bases between. The germline V gene has CDR1 LGHDT and CDR2 YNNKEL (reference sequence). The CDR3 is made up of 19 amino acids. The CDR3 DNA is TGTGCCAGCAGCTCCATAGTACACGACAGTTGGGCCCACACAGATACGCAGTATTTT. Translation: CASSSIVHDSWAHTDTQYF.

This clone has a single count. The J gene is TRBJ2-2, the V gene TRBV15; TRBD2 matches at 7 bases. The CDR3 consists of 16 residues. Germline CDR1 and CDR2: LNHNV and YYDKDF (reference sequence). The V and J ends lost 1 base and 4 bases, in that order; junction bases with no gene match: 6. CDR3 in amino acids: CATSRVLAVPTGELFF. The CDR3 region has the DNA TGTGCCACCAGCAGAGTTCTAGCGGTTCCCACCGGGGAGCTGTTTTTT. Based on the CDR3 plus reference TRBV15 and TRBJ2-2, the full variable domain is DAMVIQNPRYQVTQFGKPVTLSCSQTLNHNVMYWYQQKSSQAPKLLFHYYDKDFNNEADTPDNFQSRRPNTSFCFLDIRSPGLGDTAMYLCATSRVLAVPTGELFFGEGSRLTVL.

The gene calls are TRBV29-1 and TRBJ2-1; tentatively, D is TRBD2 (6 bases). V lost 5 bases, J lost 5 bases, and 16 bases lay in between. This CDR3 is built from 14 residues. The germline V gene has CDR1 SQVTM and CDR2 ANQGSEA. The CDR3: CSVLTRLENNEQFF. CDR3 nucleotides: TGCAGCGTTCTGACTAGGTTGGAAAACAATGAGCAGTTCTTC.

This clone came up once. The genes are TRBV5-1 and TRBJ1-1, with a tentative D call TRBD1 (6 bases). There are 14 residues in the CDR3. Germline CDR1 reads SGHRS; CDR2 reads YFSETQ. V dropped 4 bases and J dropped 1 base, with 11 bases sitting between them. The CDR3, as DNA: TGCGCCAGCAGCCTGGGACAACCGAACACTGAAGCTTTCTTT. Its translation: CASSLGQPNTEAFF.

The chain uses TRBV5-1 and TRBJ1-3; D might be TRBD1 (5 bases). Germline V gives CDR1 SGHRS, CDR2 YFSETQ. Deletions cut 5 bases from V and 0 bases from J, with 12 bases between. The CDR3 totals 15 residues. In DNA form, the CDR3 reads TGCGCCAGCAGTCCGGACACGACCTCTGGAAACACCATATATTTT. Its protein product is CASSPDTTSGNTIYF.

The gene calls are TRBV2 and TRBJ2-5; 10 bases line up with TRBD2. With V trimmed by 3 bases and J by 0 bases, 10 bases remained unmatched. CDR1 SNHLY and CDR2 FYNNEI come from the germline V gene. This CDR3 comprises 18 residues. CDR3 nucleotide sequence: TGTGCCAGCAGTGATTGGGGGCTAGCGGGGGTGTACCAAGAGACCCAGTACTTC. It specifies CASSDWGLAGVYQETQYF.

V gene TRBV28 combines with J gene TRBJ1-2; a weak D match, TRBD1 (5 bases). The germline V gene encodes CDR1 MDHEN and CDR2 SYDVKM. The CDR3 extends over 14 amino acids. Deletions cut 3 bases from V and 4 bases from J, with 12 bases between. For the CDR3, the DNA is TGTGCCAGCAGTTTTGCAGACAGTCGCTATGGCTACACCTTC. It translates to CASSFADSRYGYTF.

This chain joins TRBV5-1 and TRBJ1-3; 9 positions match TRBD1. This CDR3 contains 16 residues. Trimming removed 0 bases from V and 8 bases from J; junction bases left unmatched: 9. CDR1 and CDR2 (germline): SGHRS, YFSETQ. CDR3 loop: CASSLALGQGIHTIYF. CDR3 in DNA: TGCGCCAGCAGCTTGGCCCTGGGACAGGGTATACACACCATATATTTT.

The chain employs TRBV28 and TRBJ2-2; 9 bases line up with TRBD1. The CDR3 length is 15 residues. The germline V gene encodes CDR1 MDHEN and CDR2 SYDVKM. V dropped 4 bases and J dropped 7; count of bases not matched to a gene: 7. The CDR3 protein is CASSSRGTGLGELFF. The DNA of the CDR3 is TGTGCCAGCAGTTCCAGAGGGACAGGGCTCGGGGAGCTGTTTTTT.